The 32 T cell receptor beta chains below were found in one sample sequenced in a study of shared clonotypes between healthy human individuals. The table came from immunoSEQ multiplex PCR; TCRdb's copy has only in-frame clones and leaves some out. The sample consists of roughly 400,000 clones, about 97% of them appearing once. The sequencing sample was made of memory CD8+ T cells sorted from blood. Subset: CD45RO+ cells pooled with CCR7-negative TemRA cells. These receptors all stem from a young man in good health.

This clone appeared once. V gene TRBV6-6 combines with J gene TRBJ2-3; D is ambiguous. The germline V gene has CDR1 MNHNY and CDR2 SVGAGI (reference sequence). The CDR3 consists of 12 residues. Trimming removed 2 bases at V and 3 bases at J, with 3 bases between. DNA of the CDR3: TGTGCCAGCAGTTACCCAACAGATACGCAGTATTTT. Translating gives CASSYPTDTQYF.

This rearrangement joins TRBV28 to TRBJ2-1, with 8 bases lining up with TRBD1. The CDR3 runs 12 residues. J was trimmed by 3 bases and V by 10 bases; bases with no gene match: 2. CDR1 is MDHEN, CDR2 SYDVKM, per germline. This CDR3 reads CAITGGYNEQFF. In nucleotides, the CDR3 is TGTGCCATTACAGGGGGCTACAATGAGCAGTTCTTC. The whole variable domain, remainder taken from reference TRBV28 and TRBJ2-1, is DVKVTQSSRYLVKRTGEKVFLECVQDMDHENMFWYRQDPGLGLRLIYFSYDVKMKEKGDIPEGYSVSREKKERFSLILESASTNQTSMYLCAITGGYNEQFFGPGTRLTVL.

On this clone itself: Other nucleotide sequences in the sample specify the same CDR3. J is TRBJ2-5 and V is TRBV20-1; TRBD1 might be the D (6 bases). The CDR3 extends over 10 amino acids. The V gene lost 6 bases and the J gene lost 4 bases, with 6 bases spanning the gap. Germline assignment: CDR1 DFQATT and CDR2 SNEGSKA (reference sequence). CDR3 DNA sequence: TGCAGTGCCAGGGGAGAGACCCAGTACTTC. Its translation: CSARGETQYF.

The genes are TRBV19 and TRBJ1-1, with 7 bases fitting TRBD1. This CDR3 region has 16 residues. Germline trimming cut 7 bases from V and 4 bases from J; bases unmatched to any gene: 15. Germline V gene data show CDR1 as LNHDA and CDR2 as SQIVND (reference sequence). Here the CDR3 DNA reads TGTGCCAGTAACCAGGGGGGGCCCCAGGAGGGCACTGAAGCTTTCTTT. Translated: CASNQGGPQEGTEAFF.

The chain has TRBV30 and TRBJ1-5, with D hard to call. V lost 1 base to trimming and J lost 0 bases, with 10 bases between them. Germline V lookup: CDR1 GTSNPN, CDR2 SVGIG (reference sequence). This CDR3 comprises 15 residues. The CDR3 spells CAWSEKGYSNQPQHF. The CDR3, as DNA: TGTGCCTGGAGTGAGAAGGGCTATAGCAATCAGCCCCAGCATTTT.

CDR3 amino acids: CASGAGFTGELFF. Here the CDR3 DNA reads TGTGCCAGCGGGGCAGGGTTCACCGGGGAGCTGTTTTTT. This chain connects TRBV2 to TRBJ2-2; a possible D gene is TRBD1 (5 bases). This CDR3 is 13 amino acids long. The germline V gene encodes CDR1 SNHLY and CDR2 FYNNEI. Trimming stripped 8 bases from V and 4 bases from J, with 11 bases between.

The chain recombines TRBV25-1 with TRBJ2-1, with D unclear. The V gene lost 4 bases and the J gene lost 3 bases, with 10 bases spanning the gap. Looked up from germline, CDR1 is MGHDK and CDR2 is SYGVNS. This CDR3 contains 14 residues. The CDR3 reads CASSVAGHYNEQFF. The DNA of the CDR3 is TGTGCCAGCAGTGTTGCAGGCCACTACAATGAGCAGTTCTTC.

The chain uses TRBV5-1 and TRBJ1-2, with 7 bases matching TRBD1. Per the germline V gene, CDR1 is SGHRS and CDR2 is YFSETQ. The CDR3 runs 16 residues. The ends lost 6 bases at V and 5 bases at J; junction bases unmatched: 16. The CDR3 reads CASNPDPGQPSYGYTF. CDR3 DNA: TGCGCCAGCAACCCGGATCCGGGACAGCCGTCTTATGGCTACACCTTC.

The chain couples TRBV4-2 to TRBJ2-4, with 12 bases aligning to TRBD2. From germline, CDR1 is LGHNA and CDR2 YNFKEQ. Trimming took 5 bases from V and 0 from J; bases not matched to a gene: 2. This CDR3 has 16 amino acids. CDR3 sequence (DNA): TGTGCCAGCAGCGGGGGACTAGCGGGAGCCAAAAACATTCAGTACTTC. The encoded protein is CASSGGLAGAKNIQYF.

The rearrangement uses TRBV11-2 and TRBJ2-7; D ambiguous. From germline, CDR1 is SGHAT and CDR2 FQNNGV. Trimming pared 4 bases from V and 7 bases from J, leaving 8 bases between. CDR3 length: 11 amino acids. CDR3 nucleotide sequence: TGTGCCAGCAGCTCCCTGAGAGAGCAGTACTTC. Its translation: CASSSLREQYF.

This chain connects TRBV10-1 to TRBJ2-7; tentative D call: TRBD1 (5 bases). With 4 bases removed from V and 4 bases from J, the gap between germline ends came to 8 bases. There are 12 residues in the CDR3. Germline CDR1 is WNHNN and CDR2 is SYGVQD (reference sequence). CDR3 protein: CASSGGKYEQYF. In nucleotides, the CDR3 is TGCGCCAGCAGTGGGGGCAAATACGAGCAGTACTTC.

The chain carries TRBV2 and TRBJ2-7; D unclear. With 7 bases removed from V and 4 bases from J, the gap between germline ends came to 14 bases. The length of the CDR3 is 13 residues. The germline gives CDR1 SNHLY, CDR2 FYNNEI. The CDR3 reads CASKTGALYEQYF. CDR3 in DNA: TGTGCCAGCAAAACCGGAGCGCTATACGAGCAGTACTTC.

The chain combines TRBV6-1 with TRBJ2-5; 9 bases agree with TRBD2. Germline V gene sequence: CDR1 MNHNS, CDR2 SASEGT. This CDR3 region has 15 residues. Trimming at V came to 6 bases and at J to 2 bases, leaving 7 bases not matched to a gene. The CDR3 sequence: CASRVSGRLQETQYF. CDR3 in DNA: TGTGCCAGCAGAGTTAGCGGGAGACTTCAAGAGACCCAGTACTTC.

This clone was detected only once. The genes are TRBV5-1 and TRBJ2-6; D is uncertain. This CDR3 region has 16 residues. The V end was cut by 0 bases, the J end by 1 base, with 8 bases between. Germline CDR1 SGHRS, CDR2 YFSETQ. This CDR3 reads CASSLVHNSGANVLTF. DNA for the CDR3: TGCGCCAGCAGCTTGGTTCATAATTCTGGGGCCAACGTCCTGACTTTC.

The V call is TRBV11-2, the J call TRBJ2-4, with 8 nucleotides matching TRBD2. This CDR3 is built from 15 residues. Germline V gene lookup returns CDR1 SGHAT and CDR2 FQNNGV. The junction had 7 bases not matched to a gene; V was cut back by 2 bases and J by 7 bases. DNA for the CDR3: TGTGCCAGCAGCTTAATAGCGGGAATCGAGAACATTCAGTACTTC. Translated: CASSLIAGIENIQYF.

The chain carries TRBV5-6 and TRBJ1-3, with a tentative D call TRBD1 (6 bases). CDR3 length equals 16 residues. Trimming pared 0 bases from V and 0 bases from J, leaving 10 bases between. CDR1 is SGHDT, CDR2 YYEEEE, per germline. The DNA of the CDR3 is TGTGCCAGCAGCTTGGGACAGGCCTACTCTGGAAACACCATATATTTT. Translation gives CASSLGQAYSGNTIYF.

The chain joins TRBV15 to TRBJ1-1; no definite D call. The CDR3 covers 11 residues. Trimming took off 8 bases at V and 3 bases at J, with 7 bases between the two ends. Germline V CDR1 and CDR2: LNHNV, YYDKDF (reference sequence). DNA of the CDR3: TGTGCCACCTCCCATTACACTGAAGCTTTCTTT. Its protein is CATSHYTEAFF.

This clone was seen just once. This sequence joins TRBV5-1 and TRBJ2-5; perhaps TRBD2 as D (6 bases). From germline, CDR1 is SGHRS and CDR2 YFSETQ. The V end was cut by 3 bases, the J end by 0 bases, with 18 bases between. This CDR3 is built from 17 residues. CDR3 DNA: TGCGCCAGCAGCTCGCAAATGACTAGTAGATACCAAGAGACCCAGTACTTC. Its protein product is CASSSQMTSRYQETQYF.

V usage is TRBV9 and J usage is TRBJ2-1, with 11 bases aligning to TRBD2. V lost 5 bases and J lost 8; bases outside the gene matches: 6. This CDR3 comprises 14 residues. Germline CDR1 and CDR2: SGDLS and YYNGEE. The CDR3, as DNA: TGTGCCAGCAGAGATTTGACTAGCGGGGATGAGCAGTTCTTC. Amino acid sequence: CASRDLTSGDEQFF.

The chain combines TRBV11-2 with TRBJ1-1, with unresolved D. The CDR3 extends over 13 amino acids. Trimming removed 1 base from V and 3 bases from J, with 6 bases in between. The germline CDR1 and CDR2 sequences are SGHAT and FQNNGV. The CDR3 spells CASSLGTHTEAFF. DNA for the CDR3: TGTGCCAGCAGCTTAGGGACTCACACTGAAGCTTTCTTT. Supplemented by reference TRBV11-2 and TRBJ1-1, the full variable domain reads EAGVAQSPRYKIIEKRQSVAFWCNPISGHATLYWYQQILGQGPKLLIQFQNNGVVDDSQLPKDRFSAERLKGVDSTLKIQPAKLEDSAVYLCASSLGTHTEAFFGQGTRLTVV.

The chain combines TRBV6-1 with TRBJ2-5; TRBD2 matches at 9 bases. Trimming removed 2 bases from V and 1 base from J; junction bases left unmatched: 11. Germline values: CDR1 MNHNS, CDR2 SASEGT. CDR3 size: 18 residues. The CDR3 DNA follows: TGTGCCAGCAGTGAAACCTTCTTAGCGGGAGCCCCCCAAGAGACCCAGTACTTC. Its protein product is CASSETFLAGAPQETQYF.

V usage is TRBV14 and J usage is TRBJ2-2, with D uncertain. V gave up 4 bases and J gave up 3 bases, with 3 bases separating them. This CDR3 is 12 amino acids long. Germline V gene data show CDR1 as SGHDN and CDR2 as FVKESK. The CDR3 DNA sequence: TGTGCCAGCAGCCCCTACACCGGGGAGCTGTTTTTT. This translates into CASSPYTGELFF.

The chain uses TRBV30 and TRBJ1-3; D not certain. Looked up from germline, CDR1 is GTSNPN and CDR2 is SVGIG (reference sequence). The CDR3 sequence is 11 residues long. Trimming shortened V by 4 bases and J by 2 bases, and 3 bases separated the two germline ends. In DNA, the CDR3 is TGTGCCTGGATGGCTGGAAACACCATATATTTT. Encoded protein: CAWMAGNTIYF. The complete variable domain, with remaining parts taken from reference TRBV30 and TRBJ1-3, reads SQTIHQWPATLVQPVGSPLSLECTVEGTSNPNLYWYRQAAGRGLQLLFYSVGIGQISSEVPQNLSASRPQDRQFILSSKKLLLSDSGFYLCAWMAGNTIYFGEGSWLTVV.

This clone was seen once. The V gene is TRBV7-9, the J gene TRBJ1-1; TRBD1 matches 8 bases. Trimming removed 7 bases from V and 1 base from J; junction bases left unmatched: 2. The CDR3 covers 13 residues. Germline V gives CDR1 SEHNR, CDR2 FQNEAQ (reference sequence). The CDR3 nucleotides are TGTGCCAGCAAAGGGACAGGGAACACTGAAGCTTTCTTT. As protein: CASKGTGNTEAFF.

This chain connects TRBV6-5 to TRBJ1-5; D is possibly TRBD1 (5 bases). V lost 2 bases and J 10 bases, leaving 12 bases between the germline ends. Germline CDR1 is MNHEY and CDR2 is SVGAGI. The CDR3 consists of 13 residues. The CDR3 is CASSYRGGGPQHF. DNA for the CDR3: TGTGCCAGCAGTTACCGTGGGGGTGGCCCCCAGCATTTT.

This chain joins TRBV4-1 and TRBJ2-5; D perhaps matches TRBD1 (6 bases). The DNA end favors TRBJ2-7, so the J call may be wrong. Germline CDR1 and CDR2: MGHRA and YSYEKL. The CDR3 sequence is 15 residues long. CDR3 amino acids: CASSQDGTRTYEQYF. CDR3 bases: TGCGCCAGCAGCCAAGACGGGACAAGGACCTACGAGCAGTACTTC.

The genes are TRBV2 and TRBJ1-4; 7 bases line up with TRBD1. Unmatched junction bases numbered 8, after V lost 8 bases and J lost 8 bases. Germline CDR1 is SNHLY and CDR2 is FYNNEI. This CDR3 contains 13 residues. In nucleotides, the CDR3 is TGTGCCAGCCAGCAGGGGGGGCAAGAAAAACTGTTTTTT. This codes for CASQQGGQEKLFF.

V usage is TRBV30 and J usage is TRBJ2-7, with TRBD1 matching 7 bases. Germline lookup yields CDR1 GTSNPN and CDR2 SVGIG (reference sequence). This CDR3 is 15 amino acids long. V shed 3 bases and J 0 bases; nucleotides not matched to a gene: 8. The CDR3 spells CAWSGTRDSSYEQYF. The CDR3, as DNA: TGTGCCTGGAGCGGGACCCGGGACAGCTCCTACGAGCAGTACTTC.

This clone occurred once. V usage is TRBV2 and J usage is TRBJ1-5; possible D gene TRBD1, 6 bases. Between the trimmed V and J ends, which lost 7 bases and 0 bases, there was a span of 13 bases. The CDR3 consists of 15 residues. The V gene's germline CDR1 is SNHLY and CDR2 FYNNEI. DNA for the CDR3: TGTGCCAGCAATCCGGGACAATATAGCAATCAGCCCCAGCATTTT. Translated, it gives CASNPGQYSNQPQHF. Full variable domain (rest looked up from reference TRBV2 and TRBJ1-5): EPEVTQTPSHQVTQMGQEVILRCVPISNHLYFYWYRQILGQKVEFLVSFYNNEISEKSEIFDDQFSVERPDGSNFTLKIRSTKLEDSAMYFCASNPGQYSNQPQHFGDGTRLSIL.

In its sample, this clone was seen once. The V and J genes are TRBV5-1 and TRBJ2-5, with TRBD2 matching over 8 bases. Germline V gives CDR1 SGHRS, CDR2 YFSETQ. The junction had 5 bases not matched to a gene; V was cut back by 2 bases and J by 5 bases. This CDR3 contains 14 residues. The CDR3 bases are TGCGCCAGCAGCTTTGCGGGAGGAGCGGAGACCCAGTACTTC. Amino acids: CASSFAGGAETQYF. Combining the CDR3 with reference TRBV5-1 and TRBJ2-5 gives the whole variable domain KAGVTQTPRYLIKTRGQQVTLSCSPISGHRSVSWYQQTPGQGLQFLFEYFSETQRNKGNFPGRFSGRQFSNSRSEMNVSTLELGDSALYLCASSFAGGAETQYFGPGTRLLVL.

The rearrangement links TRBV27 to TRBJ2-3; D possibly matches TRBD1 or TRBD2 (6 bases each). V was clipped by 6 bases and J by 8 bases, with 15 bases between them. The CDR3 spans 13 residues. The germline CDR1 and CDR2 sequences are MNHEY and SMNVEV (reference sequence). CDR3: CASSLIRGGTQYF. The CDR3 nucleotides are TGTGCCAGCAGCCTTATCAGGGGAGGTACGCAGTATTTT.

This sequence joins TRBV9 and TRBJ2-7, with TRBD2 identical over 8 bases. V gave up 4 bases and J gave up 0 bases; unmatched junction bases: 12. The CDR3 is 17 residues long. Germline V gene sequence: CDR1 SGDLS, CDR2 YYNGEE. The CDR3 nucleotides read TGTGCCAGCAGCCCCCCCGGTAGCGGGATGAGCTCCTACGAGCAGTACTTC. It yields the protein CASSPPGSGMSSYEQYF.